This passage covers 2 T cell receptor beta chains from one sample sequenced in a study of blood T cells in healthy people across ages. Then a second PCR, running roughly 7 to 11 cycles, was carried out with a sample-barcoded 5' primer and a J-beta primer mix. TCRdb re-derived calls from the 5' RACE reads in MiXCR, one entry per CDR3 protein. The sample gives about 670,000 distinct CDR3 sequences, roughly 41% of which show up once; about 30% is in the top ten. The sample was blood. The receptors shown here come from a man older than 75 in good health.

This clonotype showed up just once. This chain's CDR3 is CASSVTPGQEQFF. In DNA form, the CDR3 reads TGTGCCAGCAGCGTAACTCCGGGACAAGAGCAGTTCTTC. The rearrangement joins TRBV9 to TRBJ2-1, with a tentative D call TRBD1 (6 bases). V lost 1 base and J 10 bases, leaving 12 bases between the germline ends. Germline assignment: CDR1 SGDLS and CDR2 YYNGEE. The CDR3 is 13 amino acids.

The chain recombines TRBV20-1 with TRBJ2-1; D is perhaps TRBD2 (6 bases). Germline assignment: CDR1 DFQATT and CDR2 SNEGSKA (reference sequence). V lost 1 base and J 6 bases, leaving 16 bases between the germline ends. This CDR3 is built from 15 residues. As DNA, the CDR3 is TGCAGTGCTAGAGGGGGAGCGGGCCTACCCAATGAGCAGTTCTTC. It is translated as CSARGGAGLPNEQFF.